These 18 T cell receptor beta chains share one sample of origin, sequenced in a study of cytomegalovirus exposure and HLA in healthy donors. The PCR used 60 Vbeta and 13 Jbeta primers. The protocol was immunoSEQ multiplex PCR, while the TCRdb copy is restricted to in-frame clones and leaves out a portion. Of 120,000 or so clones detected, 82% appear once; the ten largest clones hold around 1.6%. The sample comprised PBMCs. The receptors here all came from a young woman in good health and CMV-seronegative.

As to this clone: Germline is not matched at one junction end, which may reflect a read error. The V and J genes are TRBV7-2 and TRBJ2-1; D may be TRBD2 (5 bases). Germline values: CDR1 SGHTA, CDR2 FQGNSA. The CDR3 has 16 residues. CDR3 bases: TGTGCCAGCAGCTTACAGGTTGCGGACTCCGACAATGAGCAGTTCTTC. This codes for CASSLQVADSDNEQFF.

The chain carries TRBV7-2 and TRBJ1-1, with D tentatively TRBD1 (6 bases). The V and J ends lost 3 bases and 0 bases respectively, with 11 bases between them. CDR3 length: 15 residues. Germline-derived CDR1 and CDR2 are SGHTA and FQGNSA. In nucleotides, the CDR3 is TGTGCCAGCAGCTTTAAGGGGGAGATGAACACTGAAGCTTTCTTT. This encodes CASSFKGEMNTEAFF. Drawing the rest from reference TRBV7-2 and TRBJ1-1, the complete variable domain is GAGVSQSPSNKVTEKGKDVELRCDPISGHTALYWYRQSLGQGLEFLIYFQGNSAPDKSGLPSDRFSAERTGGSVSTLTIQRTQQEDSAVYLCASSFKGEMNTEAFFGQGTRLTVV.

Note on this clone: Other DNA sequences in the sample encode the same CDR3. The chain joins TRBV5-1 to TRBJ2-1; 9 bases fit TRBD2. Looked up from germline, CDR1 is SGHRS and CDR2 is YFSETQ. Losses at the gene ends were 0 bases for V and 5 bases for J; bases not matched to a gene: 3. CDR3 size: 15 residues. The DNA of the CDR3 is TGCGCCAGCAGCTTGGTCCTAGCGGGGAACAATGAGCAGTTCTTC. It encodes CASSLVLAGNNEQFF. Supplemented by reference TRBV5-1 and TRBJ2-1, the full variable domain reads KAGVTQTPRYLIKTRGQQVTLSCSPISGHRSVSWYQQTPGQGLQFLFEYFSETQRNKGNFPGRFSGRQFSNSRSEMNVSTLELGDSALYLCASSLVLAGNNEQFFGPGTRLTVL.

The chain combines TRBV7-2 with TRBJ2-7, with TRBD1 matching over 7 bases. After removal of 1 base from V and 4 bases from J, the junction contained 7 bases not matched to a gene. Germline assignment: CDR1 SGHTA and CDR2 FQGNSA. There are 15 residues in the CDR3. DNA of the CDR3: TGTGCCAGCAGCTTAGGGACAGGATCAATTTACGAGCAGTACTTC. Translated, it gives CASSLGTGSIYEQYF.

This chain uses TRBV6-1 with TRBJ2-7, with 8 nucleotides matching TRBD2. The J segment lost 7 bases and the V segment lost 5 bases, leaving 13 bases of the junction unmatched. The CDR3 extends over 15 amino acids. The germline V gene has CDR1 MNHNS and CDR2 SASEGT. The CDR3 sequence: CASSWEREFRAEQYF. CDR3 nucleotide sequence: TGTGCCAGCAGTTGGGAGCGGGAGTTCAGGGCGGAGCAGTACTTC.

The chain joins TRBV13 to TRBJ1-3; weak D call: TRBD1 (5 bases). This CDR3 spans 16 amino acids. V shed 3 bases and J shed 0 bases, with 12 bases lying between them. Germline V gene lookup returns CDR1 PRHDT and CDR2 FYEKMQ (reference sequence). The CDR3 region is CASSFGRVISGNTIYF. The CDR3 region has the DNA TGTGCCAGCAGCTTCGGCAGGGTGATCTCTGGAAACACCATATATTTT. The full variable domain, in which reference TRBV13 and TRBJ1-3 provide the parts outside the CDR3, is AAGVIQSPRHLIKEKRETATLKCYPIPRHDTVYWYQQGPGQDPQFLISFYEKMQSDKGSIPDRFSAQQFSDYHSELNMSSLELGDSALYFCASSFGRVISGNTIYFGEGSWLTVV.

J is TRBJ2-7 and V is TRBV2, with D maybe TRBD2 (6 bases). V was shortened by 11 bases and J by 2 bases, with 16 bases between the two germline ends. The length of the CDR3 is 13 residues. Germline loops: CDR1 SNHLY, CDR2 FYNNEI. CDR3 sequence reads: CAQRRDGTYEQYF. CDR3 nucleotides: TGTGCCCAGCGGCGGGACGGAACCTACGAGCAGTACTTC.

CDR3 DNA sequence: TGCGCCAGCATTGCGGGTACAGGGAAACAAAAACTGTTTTTT. Its translation is CASIAGTGKQKLFF. The rearrangement uses TRBV10-1 and TRBJ1-4; D is perhaps TRBD1 (6 bases). CDR3 length: 14 amino acids. CDR1 and CDR2 (germline): WNHNN, SYGVQD (reference sequence). V was shortened by 7 bases and J by 9 bases, with 18 bases between the two germline ends.

The rearrangement joins TRBV30 to TRBJ1-1; possibly TRBD1 for D (5 bases). The germline V gene has CDR1 GTSNPN and CDR2 SVGIG (reference sequence). V was shortened by 1 base and J by 7 bases, with 13 bases between the two germline ends. CDR3 length equals 13 residues. CDR3 protein: CAWSAGTPVEAFF. CDR3 DNA: TGTGCCTGGAGTGCCGGGACTCCCGTTGAAGCTTTCTTT.

The chain employs TRBV5-1 and TRBJ1-4, with a possible D match to TRBD1 (6 bases). The CDR3 is made up of 15 amino acids. V was cut by 0 bases and J by 7 bases, with 13 bases left in between. From germline, CDR1 is SGHRS and CDR2 YFSETQ. This chain's CDR3 is CASSLAGQGIEKLFF. The CDR3, as DNA: TGCGCCAGCAGCTTGGCCGGGCAGGGGATTGAAAAACTGTTTTTT.

The chain couples TRBV9 to TRBJ1-1, with D tentatively TRBD1 (5 bases). V lost 1 base to trimming and J lost 1 base, with 14 bases between them. The germline V gene has CDR1 SGDLS and CDR2 YYNGEE. The CDR3 is 16 residues long. The CDR3, as DNA: TGTGCCAGCAGCGTACGACAGTGGGAGGCGAACACTGAAGCTTTCTTT. Amino acids: CASSVRQWEANTEAFF.

This clone has only one observation. The chain joins TRBV5-4 to TRBJ1-1; D is uncertain. The germline V and J ends were trimmed by 0 bases and 1 base, with 10 bases remaining between them. There are 15 residues in the CDR3. Germline-derived CDR1 and CDR2 are SGHNT and YYREEE (reference sequence). CDR3 nucleotides: TGTGCCAGCAGCTTGGCTGCCCAGCGGAACACTGAAGCTTTCTTT. Amino acids: CASSLAAQRNTEAFF.

V usage is TRBV6-5 and J usage is TRBJ1-2, with 7 bases matching TRBD1. Germline CDR1 MNHEY, CDR2 SVGAGI. The V and J ends lost 2 bases and 4 bases, in that order; junction bases with no gene match: 7. The CDR3 loop spans 15 amino acids. The CDR3 bases are TGTGCCAGCAGTTACCCCACCACAGGGGCCTATGGCTACACCTTC. It specifies CASSYPTTGAYGYTF.

V is TRBV4-1 and J is TRBJ2-7; TRBD1 might be the D (6 bases). Per germline, CDR1 MGHRA and CDR2 YSYEKL. CDR3 length: 14 amino acids. V dropped 0 bases and J dropped 6 bases, with 12 bases sitting between them. The CDR3, as DNA: TGCGCCAGCAGCCAAGATCTCATCAGGGGCGAGCAGTACTTC. It codes for CASSQDLIRGEQYF.

The V and J genes are TRBV5-5 and TRBJ1-2; D not resolved. The V gene lost 3 bases and the J gene lost 8 bases, with 14 bases spanning the gap. Germline CDR1 reads SGHKS; CDR2 reads YYEKEE (reference sequence). This CDR3 spans 13 amino acids. CDR3 region: CASSSGSRRGYTF. Written as DNA, the CDR3 is TGTGCCAGCAGCTCGGGGAGCCGAAGGGGCTACACCTTC.

CDR3 protein: CASSQSGTLRLYNEQFF. CDR3 DNA sequence: TGTGCCAGCAGCCAGTCCGGGACTCTCAGGCTCTACAATGAGCAGTTCTTC. This rearrangement joins TRBV5-4 to TRBJ2-1, with a tentative D call TRBD2 (6 bases). V lost 4 bases, J lost 3 bases, and 20 bases lay in between. Germline V gives CDR1 SGHNT, CDR2 YYREEE (reference sequence). The CDR3 extends over 17 amino acids.

In nucleotides, the CDR3 is TGTGCCAGCAGCTTGCACTATATCGGGACAGGGGGATACGAGCAGTACTTC. It yields the protein CASSLHYIGTGGYEQYF. The chain recombines TRBV5-5 with TRBJ2-7, with 11 bases that match TRBD1. The CDR3 totals 17 residues. From germline, CDR1 is SGHKS and CDR2 YYEKEE (reference sequence). The J segment lost 4 bases and the V segment lost 1 base, leaving 10 bases of the junction unmatched.

The V call is TRBV25-1, the J call TRBJ2-1, with TRBD2 identical over 9 bases. CDR3 length equals 15 residues. J gave up 7 bases and V 4 bases, and 8 bases lay outside the gene matches. Germline V gene data show CDR1 as MGHDK and CDR2 as SYGVNS. For the CDR3, the DNA is TGTGCCAGCAGTGCCTACGTAGCGGGGGATAATGAGCAGTTCTTC. This sequence encodes CASSAYVAGDNEQFF.